One and the same sample provided the 7 T cell receptor beta chains below, sequenced in a study of cytomegalovirus exposure and HLA in healthy donors. In the PCR, 60 Vbeta and 13 Jbeta primers were used. Sequencing was performed with immunoSEQ multiplex PCR; in TCRdb, only in-frame clones are kept and a portion is missing. The repertoire holds fewer than 100,000 clones, with roughly 80% as singletons. The sample was PBMCs. Receptors originate from a man aged 60 to 69 in good health and CMV-seropositive.

This sequence joins TRBV2 and TRBJ1-5; 8 nucleotides match TRBD1. V was clipped by 4 bases and J by 6 bases; unmatched bases: 8. The CDR3 length is 15 residues. Germline V CDR1 and CDR2: SNHLY, FYNNEI. The CDR3 region has the DNA TGTGCCAGCAGTGCAACAGGGGGAATGGGTCAGCCCCAGCATTTT. Translating gives CASSATGGMGQPQHF.

The rearrangement uses TRBV7-6 and TRBJ2-7; D not certain. V lost 0 bases, J lost 2 bases, and 8 bases lay in between. The CDR3 has 14 amino acids. The germline V gene has CDR1 SGHVS and CDR2 FNYEAQ. This chain's CDR3 is CASSLADTTYEQYF. The CDR3 nucleotides read TGTGCCAGCAGCTTAGCAGACACGACCTACGAGCAGTACTTC.

CDR3 protein: CASSYWRGKGETQYF. In DNA, the CDR3 is TGTGCCAGCAGTTACTGGAGAGGGAAGGGAGAGACCCAGTACTTC. The V and J genes are TRBV6-6 and TRBJ2-5; D is possibly TRBD2 (5 bases). Germline V gene lookup returns CDR1 MNHNY and CDR2 SVGAGI (reference sequence). With 1 base removed from V and 4 bases from J, the gap between germline ends came to 13 bases. This CDR3 has 15 amino acids.

This clone occurred once. The same CDR3 arises from other DNA sequences in this sample as well. This rearrangement joins TRBV27 to TRBJ2-7, with 10 positions matching TRBD1. The CDR3 runs 13 residues. Germline CDR1 MNHEY, CDR2 SMNVEV (reference sequence). The J segment lost 3 bases and the V segment lost 5 bases, leaving 1 base of the junction unmatched. This chain's CDR3 is CASSGQGVYEQYF. CDR3 DNA: TGTGCCAGCAGTGGACAGGGGGTCTACGAGCAGTACTTC.

The chain is built from TRBV12-5 and TRBJ1-5; D not certain. V gave up 10 bases and J gave up 4 bases, with 20 bases separating them. Per germline, CDR1 LGHNT and CDR2 FRNRAP. The CDR3 spans 15 residues. CDR3 loop: CATRPGGGSNQPQHF. The CDR3 DNA is TGTGCTACCCGTCCTGGTGGCGGTTCGAATCAGCCCCAGCATTTT.

The chain uses TRBV9 and TRBJ2-3, with 11 positions matching TRBD2. V was clipped by 0 bases and J by 4 bases; unmatched bases: 4. The CDR3 consists of 16 residues. Germline V gene lookup returns CDR1 SGDLS and CDR2 YYNGEE. Here the CDR3 reads CASSVVSGGAADTQYF. For the CDR3, the DNA is TGTGCCAGCAGCGTAGTTAGCGGGGGGGCGGCAGATACGCAGTATTTT.

The rearrangement links TRBV6-1 to TRBJ1-6, with 8 bases identical to TRBD1. Germline V CDR1 and CDR2: MNHNS, SASEGT. The CDR3 loop spans 15 amino acids. V shed 2 bases, J shed 10 bases, and the junction held 7 bases outside the gene matches. This CDR3 reads CASSEFGQGGSPLHF. Written as DNA, the CDR3 is TGTGCCAGCAGTGAATTTGGACAGGGAGGGTCACCCCTCCACTTT.